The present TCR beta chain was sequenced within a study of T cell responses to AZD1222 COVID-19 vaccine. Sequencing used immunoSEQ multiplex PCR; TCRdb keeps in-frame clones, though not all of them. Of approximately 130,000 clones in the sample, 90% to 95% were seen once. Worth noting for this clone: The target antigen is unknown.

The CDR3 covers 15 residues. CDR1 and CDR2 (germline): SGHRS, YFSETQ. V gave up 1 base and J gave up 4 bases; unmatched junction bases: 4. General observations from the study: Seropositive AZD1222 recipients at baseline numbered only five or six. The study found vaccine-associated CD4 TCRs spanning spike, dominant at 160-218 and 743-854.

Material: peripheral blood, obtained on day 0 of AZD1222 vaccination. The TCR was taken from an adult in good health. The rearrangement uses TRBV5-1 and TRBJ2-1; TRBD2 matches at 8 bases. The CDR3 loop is CASSLRTSGYNEQFF. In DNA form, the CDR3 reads TGCGCCAGCAGCTTGCGTACTAGCGGTTACAATGAGCAGTTCTTC.